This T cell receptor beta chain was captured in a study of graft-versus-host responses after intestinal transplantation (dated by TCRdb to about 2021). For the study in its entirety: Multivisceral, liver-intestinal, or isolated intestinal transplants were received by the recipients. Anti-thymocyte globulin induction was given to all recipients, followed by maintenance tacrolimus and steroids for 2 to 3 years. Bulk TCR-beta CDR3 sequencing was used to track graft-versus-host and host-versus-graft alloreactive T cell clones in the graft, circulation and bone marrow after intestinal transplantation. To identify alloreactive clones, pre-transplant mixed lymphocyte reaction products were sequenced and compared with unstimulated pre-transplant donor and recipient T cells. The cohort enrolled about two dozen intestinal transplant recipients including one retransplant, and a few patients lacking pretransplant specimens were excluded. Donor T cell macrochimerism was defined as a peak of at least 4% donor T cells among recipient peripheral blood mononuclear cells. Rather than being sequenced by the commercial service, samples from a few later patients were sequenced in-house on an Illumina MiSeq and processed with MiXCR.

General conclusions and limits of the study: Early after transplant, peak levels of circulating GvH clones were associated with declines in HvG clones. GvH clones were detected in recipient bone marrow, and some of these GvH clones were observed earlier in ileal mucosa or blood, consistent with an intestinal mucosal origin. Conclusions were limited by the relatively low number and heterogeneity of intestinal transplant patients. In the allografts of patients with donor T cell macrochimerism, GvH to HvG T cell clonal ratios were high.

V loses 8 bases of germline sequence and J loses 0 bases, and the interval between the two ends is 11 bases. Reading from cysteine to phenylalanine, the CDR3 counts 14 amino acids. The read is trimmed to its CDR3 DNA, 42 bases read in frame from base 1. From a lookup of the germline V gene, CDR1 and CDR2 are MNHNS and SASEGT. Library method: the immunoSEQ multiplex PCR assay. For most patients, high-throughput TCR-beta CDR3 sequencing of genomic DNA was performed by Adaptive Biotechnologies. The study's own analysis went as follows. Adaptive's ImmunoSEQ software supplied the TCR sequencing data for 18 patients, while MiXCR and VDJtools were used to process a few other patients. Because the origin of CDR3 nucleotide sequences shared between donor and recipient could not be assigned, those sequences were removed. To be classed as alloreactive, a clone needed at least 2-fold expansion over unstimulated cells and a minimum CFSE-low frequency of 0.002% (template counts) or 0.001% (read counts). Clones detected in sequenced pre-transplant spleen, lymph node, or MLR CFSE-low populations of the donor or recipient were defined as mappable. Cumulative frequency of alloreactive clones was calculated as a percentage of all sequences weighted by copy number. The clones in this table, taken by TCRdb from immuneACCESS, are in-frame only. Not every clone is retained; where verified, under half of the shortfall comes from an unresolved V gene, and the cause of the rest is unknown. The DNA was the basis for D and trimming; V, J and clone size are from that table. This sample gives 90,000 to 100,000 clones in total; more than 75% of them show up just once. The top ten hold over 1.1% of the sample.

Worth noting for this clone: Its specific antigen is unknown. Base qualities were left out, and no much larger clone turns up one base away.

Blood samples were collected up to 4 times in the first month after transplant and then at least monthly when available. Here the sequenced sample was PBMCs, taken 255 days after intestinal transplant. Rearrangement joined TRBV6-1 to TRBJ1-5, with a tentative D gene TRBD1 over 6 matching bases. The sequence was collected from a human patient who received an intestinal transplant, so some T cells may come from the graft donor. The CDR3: CASSQGHSNQPQHF. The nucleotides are TGTGCCAGCTCACAGGGTCATAGCAATCAGCCCCAGCATTTT.